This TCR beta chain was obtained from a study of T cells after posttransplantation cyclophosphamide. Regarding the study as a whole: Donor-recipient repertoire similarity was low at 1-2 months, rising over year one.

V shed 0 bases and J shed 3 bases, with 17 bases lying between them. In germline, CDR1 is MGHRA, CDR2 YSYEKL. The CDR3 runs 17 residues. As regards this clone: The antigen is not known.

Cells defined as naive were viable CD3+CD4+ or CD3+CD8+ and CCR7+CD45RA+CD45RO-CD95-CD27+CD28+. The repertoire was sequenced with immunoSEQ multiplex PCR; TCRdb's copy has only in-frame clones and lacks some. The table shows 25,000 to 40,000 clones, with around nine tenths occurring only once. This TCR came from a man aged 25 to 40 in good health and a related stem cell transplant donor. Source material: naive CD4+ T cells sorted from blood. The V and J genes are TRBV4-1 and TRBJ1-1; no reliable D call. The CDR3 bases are TGCGCCAGCAGCCAAGATAGCCCCTCGTCGACGGACACTGAAGCTTTCTTT. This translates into CASSQDSPSSTDTEAFF.